Following are 18 T cell receptor beta chains from one sample sequenced in a study of blood T cell repertoires in COVID-19. Method: immunoSEQ multiplex PCR; TCRdb's copy keeps in-frame clones and lacks some. Here the sample spans about 81,000 clones, about 91% being singletons. Specimen: peripheral blood. The receptors originated from a man aged 70 or older with active or convalescent COVID-19.

The table lists this clone with a few counts. V is TRBV3-1 (or the pseudogene TRBV3-2) and J is TRBJ2-2, with TRBD2 identical over 10 bases. Germline lookup yields CDR1 LGHDT and CDR2 YNNKEL (reference sequence). The CDR3 sequence is 19 residues long. The trim removed 0 bases at V and 0 bases at J, leaving 7 bases unmatched. CDR3: CASSQDSWLAGANTGELFF. In DNA, the CDR3 is TGTGCCAGCAGCCAAGATTCTTGGCTAGCGGGGGCGAACACCGGGGAGCTGTTTTTT.

V usage is TRBV6-5 and J usage is TRBJ2-3, with 9 bases matching TRBD1. There are 14 residues in the CDR3. From germline, CDR1 is MNHEY and CDR2 SVGAGI. With 7 bases clipped from V and 2 bases from J, the junction kept 4 bases outside the gene matches. The CDR3 bases are TGTGCCAGCACAGGACAGGGGCACACAGATACGCAGTATTTT. Translation gives CASTGQGHTDTQYF.

The V gene is TRBV6-5, the J gene TRBJ2-1; TRBD2 might be the D (7 bases). The CDR3 totals 15 residues. Per the germline V gene, CDR1 is MNHEY and CDR2 is SVGAGI. Trimming took 1 base from V and 6 from J, leaving 13 bases between them. The CDR3 DNA is TGTGCCAGCAGTTACTTGGGGGGGCCTCCCAATGAGCAGTTCTTC. Its protein product is CASSYLGGPPNEQFF.

This chain joins TRBV3-1 (or the pseudogene TRBV3-2) and TRBJ1-2; unclear D gene. The CDR3 runs to 15 residues. Deletions cut 2 bases from V and 8 bases from J, with 18 bases between. CDR1 and CDR2 (germline): LGHDT, YNNKEL (reference sequence). CDR3 protein: CASSQISWTGGGYTF. In DNA, the CDR3 is TGTGCCAGCAGCCAAATATCCTGGACCGGAGGGGGCTACACCTTC.

The gene calls are TRBV24-1 and TRBJ1-5, with 8 bases identical to TRBD1. The CDR3 totals 13 residues. Germline values: CDR1 KGHDR, CDR2 SFDVKD. The trim removed 3 bases at V and 11 bases at J, leaving 5 bases unmatched. CDR3 bases: TGTGCCACCAGTGATCCCGGACAGGGATCCCAGCATTTT. Amino acid sequence: CATSDPGQGSQHF.

This rearrangement joins TRBV5-1 to TRBJ2-5; tentative D call: TRBD2 (6 bases). Trimming left V 6 bases short and J 2 bases short, with 17 bases between. The CDR3 spans 15 residues. Germline loops: CDR1 SGHRS, CDR2 YFSETQ. The CDR3 sequence: CASTPSGDLQETQYF. CDR3 nucleotides: TGCGCCAGCACTCCGTCGGGGGACCTTCAAGAGACCCAGTACTTC.

The chain combines TRBV6-6 with TRBJ1-1; D is unresolved. This CDR3 spans 13 amino acids. The germline gives CDR1 MNHNY, CDR2 SVGAGI (reference sequence). V was pared by 2 bases and J by 4 bases, with 8 bases between. In DNA form, the CDR3 reads TGTGCCAGCAGTTACGGGCCGCCCACTGAAGCTTTCTTT. Protein product: CASSYGPPTEAFF.

The genes are TRBV3-1 (or the pseudogene TRBV3-2) and TRBJ2-2; TRBD1 matches at 10 bases. Germline-derived CDR1 and CDR2 are LGHDT and YNNKEL (reference sequence). The CDR3 covers 16 residues. J lost 8 bases, V lost 3 bases, and 9 bases had no gene match. The CDR3, as DNA: TGTGCCAGCAGCCAGTGGGACAGGGGAGGAGGAGGGGAGCTGTTTTTT. It translates to CASSQWDRGGGGELFF.

The chain carries TRBV9 and TRBJ1-5; D may be TRBD1 (5 bases). Looked up from germline, CDR1 is SGDLS and CDR2 is YYNGEE. The ends were cut back, 0 bases at V and 1 base at J, with 14 bases in the middle. The CDR3 spans 17 residues. The CDR3: CASSVGQTPRSNQPQHF. In DNA form, the CDR3 reads TGTGCCAGCAGCGTAGGACAGACGCCAAGGAGCAATCAGCCCCAGCATTTT.

The rearrangement joins TRBV12-3 or TRBV12-4 to TRBJ1-1; D is perhaps TRBD1 (5 bases). Trimming took off 5 bases at V and 6 bases at J, with 7 bases between the two ends. The CDR3 runs 11 residues. The CDR3 loop is CASSLQAEAFF. In DNA form, the CDR3 reads TGTGCCAGCAGTCTACAGGCTGAAGCTTTCTTT.

The chain has TRBV30 and TRBJ2-2; TRBD2 agrees at 12 bases. CDR3 length equals 16 residues. Per the germline V gene, CDR1 is GTSNPN and CDR2 is SVGIG (reference sequence). V was pared by 3 bases and J by 1 base, with 3 bases of the junction left unmatched. CDR3 sequence: CAWSAGLAGNTGELFF. CDR3 in DNA: TGTGCCTGGAGCGCGGGACTAGCGGGGAACACCGGGGAGCTGTTTTTT.

The gene calls are TRBV4-1 and TRBJ1-1; TRBD1 aligns across 11 bases. V lost 4 bases and J lost 2; bases outside the gene matches: 6. The CDR3 is made up of 16 amino acids. Germline CDR1 reads MGHRA; CDR2 reads YSYEKL. In nucleotides, the CDR3 is TGCGCCAGCAGCCCGCGGGACAGGGGGACCAACACTGAAGCTTTCTTT. Translated: CASSPRDRGTNTEAFF.

This sequence joins TRBV4-3 and TRBJ2-1; 7 bases agree with TRBD1. Germline CDR1 and CDR2: LGHNA and YSLEER. CDR3 size: 17 residues. After removal of 0 bases from V and 2 bases from J, the junction contained 7 bases not matched to a gene. This CDR3 reads CASSQDEEQGTYNEQFF. CDR3 DNA sequence: TGCGCCAGCAGCCAAGATGAGGAACAGGGGACCTACAATGAGCAGTTCTTC.

The chain recombines TRBV10-3 with TRBJ1-5; D not certain. Germline values: CDR1 ENHRY, CDR2 SYGVKD. The CDR3 has 15 residues. The ends were cut back, 2 bases at V and 0 bases at J, with 8 bases in the middle. This CDR3 reads CAISEGGNSNQPQHF. In nucleotides, the CDR3 is TGTGCCATCAGTGAGGGCGGCAATAGCAATCAGCCCCAGCATTTT.

The chain links TRBV19 to TRBJ2-1; the match to TRBD1 covers 10 bases. CDR3 length: 13 residues. Germline V gene data show CDR1 as LNHDA and CDR2 as SQIVND (reference sequence). With 7 bases clipped from V and 12 bases from J, the junction kept 9 bases outside the gene matches. The CDR3 sequence is CASNDRGLFTQFF. The CDR3 coding sequence is TGTGCCAGTAATGACAGGGGGCTCTTTACGCAGTTCTTC.

The V and J genes are TRBV4-3 and TRBJ1-6, with D perhaps TRBD1 (5 bases). V was trimmed by 3 bases and J by 13 bases, leaving 19 bases between them. Germline-derived CDR1 and CDR2 are LGHNA and YSLEER. The CDR3 extends over 15 amino acids. The CDR3 region is CASSQKRTGLLPLHF. The CDR3 DNA reads as TGCGCCAGCAGCCAGAAGAGAACAGGTTTATTGCCCCTCCACTTT.

The chain couples TRBV4-1 to TRBJ1-2; TRBD1 might be the D (5 bases). The CDR3 runs to 15 residues. CDR1 and CDR2 from the germline V gene are MGHRA and YSYEKL. V gave up 2 bases and J gave up 5 bases, with 15 bases separating them. CDR3 residues: CASSQRIGDGYGYTF. Written as DNA, the CDR3 is TGCGCCAGCAGCCAACGCATAGGGGATGGGTATGGCTACACCTTC.

This clone has a handful of counts. The chain recombines TRBV5-1 with TRBJ1-2, with 7 bases that match TRBD1. Trimming cost V 0 bases and J 8 bases; bases outside gene matches: 4. This CDR3 contains 13 residues. Germline lookup yields CDR1 SGHRS and CDR2 YFSETQ. CDR3 nucleotide sequence: TGCGCCAGCAGCTTGGAACAGGGGATGGGCTACACCTTC. This gives the protein CASSLEQGMGYTF. The full variable domain, its missing parts supplied by reference TRBV5-1 and TRBJ1-2, is KAGVTQTPRYLIKTRGQQVTLSCSPISGHRSVSWYQQTPGQGLQFLFEYFSETQRNKGNFPGRFSGRQFSNSRSEMNVSTLELGDSALYLCASSLEQGMGYTFGSGTRLTVV.